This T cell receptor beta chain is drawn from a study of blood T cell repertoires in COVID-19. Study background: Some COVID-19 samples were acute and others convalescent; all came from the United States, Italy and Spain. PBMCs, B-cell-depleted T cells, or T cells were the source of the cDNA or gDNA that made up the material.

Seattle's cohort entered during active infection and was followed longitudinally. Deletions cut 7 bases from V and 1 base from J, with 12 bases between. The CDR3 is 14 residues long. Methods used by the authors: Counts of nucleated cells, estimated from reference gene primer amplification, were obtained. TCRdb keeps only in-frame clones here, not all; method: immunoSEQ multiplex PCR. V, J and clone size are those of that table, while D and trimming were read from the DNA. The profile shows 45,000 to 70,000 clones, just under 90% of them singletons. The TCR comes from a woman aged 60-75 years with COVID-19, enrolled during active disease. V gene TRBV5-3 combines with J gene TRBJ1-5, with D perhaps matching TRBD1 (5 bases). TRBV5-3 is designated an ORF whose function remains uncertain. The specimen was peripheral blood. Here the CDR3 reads CARPGGRSNQPQHF. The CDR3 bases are TGTGCCAGACCCGGGGGGAGGAGCAATCAGCCCCAGCATTTT.